This TCR beta chain appears in the sequencing data of a study of cytomegalovirus exposure and HLA in healthy donors. Study outcomes and limitations: The finding came from a later analysis; first-cohort TCR clusters tended to co-occur in the roughly 110 validation repertoires. Altogether, 160 or so TCR beta chains were recorded as cytomegalovirus-associated.

V lost 5 bases to trimming and J lost 7 bases, with 11 bases between them. The CDR3 covers 13 residues. The germline V gene has CDR1 MNHNS and CDR2 SASEGT. Turning to this clone: Antigen unknown.

The donors were members of the validation cohort, which comprised 100 to 150 subjects and was separate from the first cohort of some 680 subjects. Assay: immunoSEQ multiplex PCR; the TCRdb copy retains only in-frame clones and omits some. This sample carries fewer than 350,000 clones, approximately 87% of them seen once, and the ten largest clones take 0.92%. This chain uses TRBV6-1 with TRBJ1-4, with D tentatively TRBD1 (6 bases). The sequence was obtained from a woman in her late teens or twenties in good health and CMV-seronegative. Sequencing was performed on PBMCs. The CDR3 region has the DNA TGTGCCAGCAGTAAGGACAGACCTGAAAAACTGTTTTTT. Protein sequence: CASSKDRPEKLFF.